This T cell receptor beta chain was identified during a study of regulatory T cells in long-lasting Graves disease. The V gene lost 2 bases and the J gene lost 2 bases, with 10 bases spanning the gap. This CDR3 is 15 amino acids long. Germline CDR1 reads MNHEY; CDR2 reads SMNVEV (reference sequence). The time point here: newly diagnosed GD, antithyroid drugs for less than 3 months. Extracted PBMC RNA gave rise to the TCR library. TCR beta libraries were built with iRepertoire HTBI primers and Arm-PCR of CDR3 regions. TCRdb recomputed calls from the multiplex PCR reads with MiXCR, one row per CDR3 protein. Of 600,000 to 650,000 distinct CDR3 sequences listed, roughly 15% were seen once; the top ten hold under 20%. This clonotype was counted many times. These data were also reused for a study on T cells in Graves' hyperthyroidism and ophthalmopathy.

The sequences come from peripheral blood mononuclear cells (PBMCs), collected at new diagnosis, from a patient treated with antithyroid drugs. This TCR derives from a woman aged 25 to 45 with Graves disease. V gene TRBV27 combines with J gene TRBJ2-1; D is undetermined. CDR3 nucleotide sequence: TGTGCCAGCAGTTTAATCATGGCTCCCTACAATGAGCAGTTCTTC. It translates to CASSLIMAPYNEQFF.